The present entry profiles one T cell receptor beta chain with its context. At one end, the junction sequence differs from germline, possibly due to a read error. In the study's own analysis: Cell counts per sample came from amplifying reference gene primers. Method: immunoSEQ multiplex PCR; TCRdb's copy keeps in-frame clones and lacks some. The D gene and trimming were derived from the DNA, and the V and J assignments and clone size from that table. The repertoire holds over 75,000 clones, with 75% to 85% as singletons. This sample stems from a study of blood T cell repertoires in COVID-19. Study overall: Spain, Italy and the United States supplied samples that represented acute and convalescent COVID-19. T cells, B-cell-depleted T cells, or PBMCs provided the cDNA or gDNA that served as material.

There are 13 residues in the CDR3. Germline V gives CDR1 MDHEN, CDR2 SYDVKM. Specimen: peripheral blood. The chain has TRBV28 and TRBJ1-2; 9 positions agree with TRBD1. The receptor's source is an older woman with acute or convalescent COVID-19. Here the CDR3 reads CASSSSNLRDRAF. For the CDR3, the DNA is TGTGCCAGCAGTTCTTCCAACCTCCGGGACAGGGCTTTC.